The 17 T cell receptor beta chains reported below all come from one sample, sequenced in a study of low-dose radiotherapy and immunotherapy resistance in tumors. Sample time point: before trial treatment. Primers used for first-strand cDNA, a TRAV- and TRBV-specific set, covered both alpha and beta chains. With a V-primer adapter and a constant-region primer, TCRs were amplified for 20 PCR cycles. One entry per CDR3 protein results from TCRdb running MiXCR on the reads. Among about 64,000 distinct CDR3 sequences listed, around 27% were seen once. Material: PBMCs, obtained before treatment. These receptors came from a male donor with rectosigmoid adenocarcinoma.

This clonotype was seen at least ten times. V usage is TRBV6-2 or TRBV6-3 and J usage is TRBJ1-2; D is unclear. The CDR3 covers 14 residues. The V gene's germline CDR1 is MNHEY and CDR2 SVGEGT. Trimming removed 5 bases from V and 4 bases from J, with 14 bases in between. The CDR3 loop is CASSDGGEIYGYTF. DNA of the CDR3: TGTGCCAGCAGTGATGGAGGAGAAATCTATGGCTACACCTTC.

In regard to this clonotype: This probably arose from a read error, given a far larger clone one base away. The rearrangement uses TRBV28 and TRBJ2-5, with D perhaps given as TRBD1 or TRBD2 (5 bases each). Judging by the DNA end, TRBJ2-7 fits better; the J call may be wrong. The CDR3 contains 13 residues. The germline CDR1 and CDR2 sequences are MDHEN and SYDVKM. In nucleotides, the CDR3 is TGTGCCAGCCTAGGGACCCGAGGCTACGAGCAGTACTTC. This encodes CASLGTRGYEQYF.

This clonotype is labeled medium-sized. CDR3 nucleotide sequence: TGTGCCAGCAGCTTTAGTGAGTCTGGGGCCAACGTCCTGACTTTC. As protein: CASSFSESGANVLTF. The V and J genes are TRBV13 and TRBJ2-6; no definite D call. This CDR3 is 15 amino acids long. V lost 3 bases and J 1 base, leaving 7 bases between the germline ends. Germline V gene data show CDR1 as PRHDT and CDR2 as FYEKMQ (reference sequence).

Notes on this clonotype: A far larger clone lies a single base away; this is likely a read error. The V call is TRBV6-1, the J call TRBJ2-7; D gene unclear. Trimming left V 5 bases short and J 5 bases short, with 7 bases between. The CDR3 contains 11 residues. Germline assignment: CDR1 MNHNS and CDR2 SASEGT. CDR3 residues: CASSPGHEQYV. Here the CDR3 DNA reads TGTGCCAGCAGTCCCGGACACGAGCAGTACGTC.

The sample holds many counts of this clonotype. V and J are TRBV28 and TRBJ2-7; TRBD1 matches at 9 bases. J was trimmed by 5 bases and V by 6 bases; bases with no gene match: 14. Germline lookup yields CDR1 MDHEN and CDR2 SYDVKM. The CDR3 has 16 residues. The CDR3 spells CASREGQGGSSNEQYF. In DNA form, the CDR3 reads TGTGCCAGCAGAGAGGGACAGGGAGGGTCGTCTAACGAGCAGTACTTC.

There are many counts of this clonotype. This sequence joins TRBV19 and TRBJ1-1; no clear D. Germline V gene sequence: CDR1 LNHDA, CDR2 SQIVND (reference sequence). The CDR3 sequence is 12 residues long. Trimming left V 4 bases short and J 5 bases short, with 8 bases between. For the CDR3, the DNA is TGTGCCAGTAGTACGGGGTGGACTGAAGCTTTCTTT. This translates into CASSTGWTEAFF.

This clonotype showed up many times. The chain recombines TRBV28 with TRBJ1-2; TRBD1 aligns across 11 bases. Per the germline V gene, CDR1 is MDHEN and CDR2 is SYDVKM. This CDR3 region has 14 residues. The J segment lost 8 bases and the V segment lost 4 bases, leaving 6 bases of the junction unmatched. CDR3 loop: CASSSGQGAAGYTF. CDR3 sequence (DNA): TGTGCCAGCAGTTCTGGACAGGGGGCGGCAGGCTACACCTTC.

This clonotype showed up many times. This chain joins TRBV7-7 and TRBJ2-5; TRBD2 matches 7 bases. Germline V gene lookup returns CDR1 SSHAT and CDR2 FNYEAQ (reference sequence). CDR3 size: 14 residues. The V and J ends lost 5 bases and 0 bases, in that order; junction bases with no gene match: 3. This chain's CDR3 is CASSQGTNQETQYF. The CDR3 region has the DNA TGTGCCAGCAGCCAAGGGACTAACCAAGAGACCCAGTACTTC.

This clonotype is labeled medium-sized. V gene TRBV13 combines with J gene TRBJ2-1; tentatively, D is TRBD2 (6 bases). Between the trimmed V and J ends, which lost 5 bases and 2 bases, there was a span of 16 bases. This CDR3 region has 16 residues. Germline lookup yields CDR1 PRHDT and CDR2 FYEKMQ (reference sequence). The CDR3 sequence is CASSRTTTFPYNEQFF. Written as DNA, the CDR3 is TGTGCCAGCAGCCGGACTACTACATTTCCCTACAATGAGCAGTTCTTC.

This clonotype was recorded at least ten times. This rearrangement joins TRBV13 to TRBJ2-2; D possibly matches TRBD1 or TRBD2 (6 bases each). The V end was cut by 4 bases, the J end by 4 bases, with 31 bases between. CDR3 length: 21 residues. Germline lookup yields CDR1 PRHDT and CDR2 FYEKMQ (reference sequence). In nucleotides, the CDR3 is TGTGCCAGCAGCTCCTCTCCTGGACTAAATGGACAGAGTCTTATCACCGGGGAGCTGTTTTTT. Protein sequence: CASSSSPGLNGQSLITGELFF.

The CDR3 bases are TGTGCCAGCAGTTTATTTCCGGACTACGAGCAGTACTTC. Its translation is CASSLFPDYEQYF. This chain connects TRBV28 to TRBJ2-7; D remains unclear. The CDR3 is 13 residues long. The V end was cut by 1 base, the J end by 3 bases, with 7 bases between. Germline lookup yields CDR1 MDHEN and CDR2 SYDVKM. The whole variable domain, filled in from reference TRBV28 and TRBJ2-7, reads DVKVTQSSRYLVKRTGEKVFLECVQDMDHENMFWYRQDPGLGLRLIYFSYDVKMKEKGDIPEGYSVSREKKERFSLILESASTNQTSMYLCASSLFPDYEQYFGPGTRLTVT.

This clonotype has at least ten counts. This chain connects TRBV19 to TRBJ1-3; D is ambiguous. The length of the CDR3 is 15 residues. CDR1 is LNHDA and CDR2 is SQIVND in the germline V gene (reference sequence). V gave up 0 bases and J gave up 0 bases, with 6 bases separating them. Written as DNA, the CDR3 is TGTGCCAGTAGTATAGACAGGAGCTCTGGAAACACCATATATTTT. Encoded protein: CASSIDRSSGNTIYF.

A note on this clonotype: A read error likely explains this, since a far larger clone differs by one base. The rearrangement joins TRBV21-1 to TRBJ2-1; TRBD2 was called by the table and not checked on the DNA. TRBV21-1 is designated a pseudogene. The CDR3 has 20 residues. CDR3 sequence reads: CASSYEGRRHVAPFLYEQFF. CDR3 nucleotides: TGTGCCAGCAGCTACGAGGGGAGGAGGCATGTAGCCCCATTTCTCTACGAGCAGTTCTTC.

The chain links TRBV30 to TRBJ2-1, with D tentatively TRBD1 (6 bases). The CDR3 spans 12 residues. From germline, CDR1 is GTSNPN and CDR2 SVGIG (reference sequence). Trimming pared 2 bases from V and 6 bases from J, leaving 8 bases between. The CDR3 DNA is TGTGCCTGGAGTCCGGACAGCAATGAGCAGTTCTTC. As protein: CAWSPDSNEQFF.

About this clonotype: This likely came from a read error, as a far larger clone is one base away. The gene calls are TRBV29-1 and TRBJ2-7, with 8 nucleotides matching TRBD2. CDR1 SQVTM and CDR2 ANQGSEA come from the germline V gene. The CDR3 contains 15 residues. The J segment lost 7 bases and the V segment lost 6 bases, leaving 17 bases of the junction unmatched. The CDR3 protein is CSVDFGAGAGSEQYF. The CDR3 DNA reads TGCAGCGTCGACTTCGGAGCGGGAGCGGGAAGTGAGCAGTACTTC.

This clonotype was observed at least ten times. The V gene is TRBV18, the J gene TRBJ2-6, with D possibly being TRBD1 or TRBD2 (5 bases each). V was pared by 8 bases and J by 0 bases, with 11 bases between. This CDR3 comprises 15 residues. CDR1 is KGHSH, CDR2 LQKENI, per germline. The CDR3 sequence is CASARDPSGANVLTF. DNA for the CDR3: TGTGCCAGCGCACGGGACCCCTCTGGGGCCAACGTCCTGACTTTC.

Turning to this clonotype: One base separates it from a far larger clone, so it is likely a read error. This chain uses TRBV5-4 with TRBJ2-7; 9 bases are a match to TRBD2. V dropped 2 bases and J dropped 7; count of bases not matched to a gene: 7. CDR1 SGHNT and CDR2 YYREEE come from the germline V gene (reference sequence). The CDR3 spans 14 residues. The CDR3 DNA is TGTGCCAGCAGCTTTAGCGGGGGAGAATATGAGCAGTACTTC. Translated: CASSFSGGEYEQYF.